The T cell receptor beta chain described here comes from a study of cytotoxic CD8 clonotypes in ibrutinib-treated CLL. Looking at the study overall: The patients, roughly ten relapsed/refractory and approximately 16 treatment-naive, included approximately 17 who were IGHV unmutated.

Sequencing used immunoSEQ multiplex PCR; TCRdb keeps in-frame clones, though not all of them. The sample has 130,000 or so clones, 60% to 80% seen once. General study results and limits: The study found public clonotypes uncommon, contracting or stable on treatment. T-cell clonality at baseline went above that of age-matched healthy donors and rose and fell with circulating CD8+ T-cell counts.

With regard to this clone: Its specificity is unknown.

Germline loops: CDR1 LNHDA, CDR2 SQIVND (reference sequence). This CDR3 region has 13 residues. V dropped 5 bases and J dropped 9 bases, with 14 bases sitting between them. J is TRBJ2-1 and V is TRBV19, with no clear D. This TCR came from a human donor with chronic lymphocytic leukemia. This sample comprised PBMCs, obtained after 12 months of ibrutinib treatment. In DNA, the CDR3 is TGTGCCAGTAGTCCCCTGGCTAGTCTTGAGCAGTTCTTC. It is translated as CASSPLASLEQFF.